This record looks at one T cell receptor beta chain sequence and its context. Antigen specificity is unknown. This entry belongs to a study of shared clonotypes between healthy human individuals. Clones were sequenced by immunoSEQ multiplex PCR, and TCRdb holds only the in-frame ones, with some missing. The sample yields millions of clones, just over 90% seen once. Naive CD8 cells lacked CD45RO and underwent positive selection for CCR7, leaving out terminally differentiated effector memory CD45RA+ cells. Only Caucasian adults living in Nashville, Tennessee served as donors. Study results and limitations: Measured sharing among donors was expected to vary with sequencing depth.

J was trimmed by 16 bases and V by 2 bases; bases with no gene match: 10. This CDR3 comprises 13 residues. The V gene's germline CDR1 is MGHRA and CDR2 YSYEKL. The rearrangement uses TRBV4-1 and TRBJ2-1; 8 nucleotides agree with TRBD2. This receptor was obtained from a young man in good health. Some clones in this sample may be carry-over from other donors' samples. The sequenced sample was naive CD8+ T cells from PBMCs. CDR3 sequence reads: CASSQTGGQVRFF. The CDR3 region has the DNA TGCGCCAGCAGCCAAACGGGAGGGCAAGTTCGTTTCTTC.